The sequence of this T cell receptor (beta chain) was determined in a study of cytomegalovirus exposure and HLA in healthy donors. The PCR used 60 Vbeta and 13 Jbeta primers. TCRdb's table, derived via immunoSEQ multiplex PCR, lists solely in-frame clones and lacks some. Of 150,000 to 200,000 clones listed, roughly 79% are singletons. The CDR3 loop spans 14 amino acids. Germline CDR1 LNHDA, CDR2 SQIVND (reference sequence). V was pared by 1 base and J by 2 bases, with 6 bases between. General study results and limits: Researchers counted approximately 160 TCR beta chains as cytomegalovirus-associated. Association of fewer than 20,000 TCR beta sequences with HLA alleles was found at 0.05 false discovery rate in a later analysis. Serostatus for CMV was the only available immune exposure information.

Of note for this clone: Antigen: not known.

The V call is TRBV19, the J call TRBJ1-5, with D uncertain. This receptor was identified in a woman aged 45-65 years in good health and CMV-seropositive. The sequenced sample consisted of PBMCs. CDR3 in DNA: TGTGCCAGTAGTATAGCACAGCGCAATCAGCCCCAGCATTTT. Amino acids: CASSIAQRNQPQHF.